The 2 T cell receptor beta chains in this list originate from one sample, sequenced in a study of CD8+ T cells in alopecia areata. As the sequencing template, cDNA was produced by extracting RNA and reverse transcribing it. The data were produced by immunoSEQ multiplex PCR, yet TCRdb's version contains in-frame clones alone and is incomplete. The data contain 170,000 or so clones, about 60% of them singletons. The treatment was: oral pan-JAK inhibitor, 5-10 mg twice daily. Sequencing used CD8+ T cells sorted from blood, obtained at week 24, from a patient treated with tofacitinib. All receptors come from a human donor with alopecia areata.

The chain couples TRBV27 to TRBJ2-7; D gene unclear. This CDR3 comprises 14 residues. Germline V lookup: CDR1 MNHEY, CDR2 SMNVEV (reference sequence). V was cut by 2 bases and J by 7 bases, with 15 bases left in between. The CDR3 DNA is TGTGCCAGCAGTTTACAGTCCTCCCCCCATGAGCAGTACTTC. This encodes CASSLQSSPHEQYF.

In its sample, this clone was seen a few times. CDR3 protein: CSVPERDGASGANVLTF. In DNA, the CDR3 is TGCAGCGTTCCGGAACGGGACGGGGCTTCAGGGGCCAACGTCCTGACTTTC. This chain joins TRBV29-1 and TRBJ2-6; D may correspond to TRBD1 or TRBD2 (5 bases each). The CDR3 has 17 residues. The V gene's germline CDR1 is SQVTM and CDR2 ANQGSEA. V shed 5 bases and J shed 4 bases, with 21 bases lying between them.